Listed here is a single T cell receptor (beta chain). This record comes from a study of graft-versus-host responses after intestinal transplantation. Study-level background: Recipients uniformly received anti-thymocyte globulin induction, followed by tacrolimus and steroids for approximately 3 years.

This CDR3 is 17 amino acids long. CDR1 is SGHDT, CDR2 YYEEEE, per germline. Trimming removed 4 bases at V and 0 bases at J, with 19 bases between. Using immunoSEQ multiplex PCR, the repertoire was profiled, and TCRdb retains in-frame clones only, with some absent. The data hold fewer than 20,000 clones, with roughly 40% observed a single time. CD3+CD4+ and CD3+CD8+ responders that were proliferating and CFSE-low were sorted post-reaction. The sample was alloreactive CD4+ T cells from a mixed lymphocyte reaction culture, taken before intestinal transplant. The subset here: CFSE-low proliferating T cells sorted from roughly six-day pre-transplant mixed lymphocyte reaction (GvH or HvG direction). The V and J genes are TRBV5-6 and TRBJ2-5, with TRBD1 as a possible D gene (5 bases). This sequence was found in a human patient who received an intestinal transplant. The CDR3 protein is CASSPLRRNRYQETQYF. The CDR3, as DNA: TGTGCCAGCAGCCCCCTCCGCCGCAACAGGTACCAAGAGACCCAGTACTTC.